This T cell receptor beta chain was captured by sequencing in a study of CXCR3-negative and CXCR3-positive naive CD8 T cells. Study-wide findings and caveats: TRB CDR3s of CXCR3-positive naive cells were more hydrophobic than those of CXCR3-negative naive cells.

The authors prepared UMI-labeled TRB cDNA libraries by 5' RACE. TCRdb re-called the 5' RACE reads and shows each CDR3 protein once, DNA omitted. The table counts 6,000 to 8,000 distinct CDR3 sequences; 1% to 1.5% lies in the top ten. This clonotype is labeled medium-sized based on frequency. Antigen specificity is unknown. The clonotype comes from a human donor in good health. Some clones in this sample may be carry-over from other donors' samples. Source material: naive CXCR3+ CD8+ T cells from blood. As to subset: CD45RO-CCR7+CD27+CD95- naive CD8+ T cells expressing CXCR3 (TNR3+).

The CDR3 sequence: CSVRDYGDREGPGYF. The chain has TRBV29-1 and TRBJ2-7; there is no DNA to check the TCRdb D call of TRBD2. Germline loops: CDR1 SQVTM, CDR2 ANQGSEA. The CDR3 covers 15 residues.